Below are 23 T cell receptor beta chains sequenced from a single sample in a study of shared clonotypes between healthy human individuals. Some clones are missing from TCRdb's copy, which holds only in-frame ones; the method was immunoSEQ multiplex PCR. The sample has about 2.4 million clones, around nine tenths seen once. Sequencing was carried out using naive CD4+ T cells sorted from blood. Stated subset: CD45RA+ positively selected. The receptors come from a man aged 18 to 30 in good health.

V and J are TRBV29-1 and TRBJ2-2; either TRBD1 or TRBD2 may supply D (6 bases each). Germline CDR1 SQVTM, CDR2 ANQGSEA. The CDR3 contains 14 residues. Trimming left V 4 bases short and J 5 bases short, with 14 bases between. The CDR3 reads CSVGRGADTGELFF. In DNA form, the CDR3 reads TGCAGCGTTGGAAGGGGGGCAGATACCGGGGAGCTGTTTTTT.

The chain carries TRBV18 and TRBJ2-1; D unclear. V was cut by 4 bases and J by 2 bases, with 12 bases left in between. The CDR3 extends over 15 amino acids. The germline V gene encodes CDR1 KGHSH and CDR2 LQKENI. The CDR3 spells CASSRGQGPYNEQFF. CDR3 sequence (DNA): TGTGCCAGCTCACGTGGTCAAGGGCCCTACAATGAGCAGTTCTTC. Using reference TRBV18 and TRBJ2-1 for the parts outside the CDR3, the full variable domain is NAGVMQNPRHLVRRRGQEARLRCSPMKGHSHVYWYRQLPEEGLKFMVYLQKENIIDESGMPKERFSAEFPKEGPSILRIQQVVRGDSAAYFCASSRGQGPYNEQFFGPGTRLTVL.

The chain couples TRBV7-8 to TRBJ2-5; tentative D call: TRBD2 (5 bases). The V gene lost 1 base and the J gene lost 2 bases, with 14 bases spanning the gap. Germline CDR1 SGHVS, CDR2 FQNEAQ. CDR3 length equals 16 residues. The CDR3 region has the DNA TGTGCCAGCAGCTTAGTGGAGGTTCATTGGCAAGAGACCCAGTACTTC. Its protein product is CASSLVEVHWQETQYF.

Turning to this clone: Distinct nucleotide sequences in the sample also encode this CDR3. The J gene is TRBJ1-1, the V gene TRBV5-1; D gene unclear. Germline CDR1 is SGHRS and CDR2 is YFSETQ. Trimming took 0 bases from V and 3 from J, leaving 6 bases between them. The CDR3 consists of 13 residues. This CDR3 is CASSLGADTEAFF. CDR3 coding DNA: TGCGCCAGCAGCTTGGGGGCTGACACTGAAGCTTTCTTT.

In the case of this clone: This sample also contains other DNA sequences that code for the same CDR3. The genes are TRBV6-1 and TRBJ1-4, with D perhaps TRBD1 (6 bases). Trimming removed 2 bases from V and 2 bases from J, with 9 bases in between. From germline, CDR1 is MNHNS and CDR2 SASEGT. This CDR3 is 15 amino acids long. In DNA form, the CDR3 reads TGTGCCAGCAGTGAACCAGGGGCGACTAATGAAAAACTGTTTTTT. Its translation is CASSEPGATNEKLFF.

V and J are TRBV11-2 and TRBJ2-2, with 7 positions matching TRBD1. The CDR3 has 14 amino acids. Germline V gives CDR1 SGHAT, CDR2 FQNNGV. With 5 bases clipped from V and 6 bases from J, the junction kept 6 bases outside the gene matches. CDR3 nucleotides: TGTGCCAGCAGCCCCAGGGACAGCGCCGGGGAGCTGTTTTTT. This translates into CASSPRDSAGELFF.

This chain joins TRBV28 and TRBJ1-3; TRBD1 might be the D (6 bases). V was trimmed by 6 bases and J by 0 bases, leaving 18 bases between them. Germline values: CDR1 MDHEN, CDR2 SYDVKM. This CDR3 region has 17 residues. The CDR3 DNA reads as TGTGCCAGCAGGAATGGACAGTTCAACTACTCTGGAAACACCATATATTTT. Translating gives CASRNGQFNYSGNTIYF. Based on the CDR3 plus reference TRBV28 and TRBJ1-3, the full variable domain is DVKVTQSSRYLVKRTGEKVFLECVQDMDHENMFWYRQDPGLGLRLIYFSYDVKMKEKGDIPEGYSVSREKKERFSLILESASTNQTSMYLCASRNGQFNYSGNTIYFGEGSWLTVV.

This clone has more than one count but fewer than ten. V usage is TRBV27 and J usage is TRBJ1-5, with D possibly matching TRBD1 (6 bases). Trimming took off 4 bases at V and 2 bases at J, with 12 bases between the two ends. The CDR3 sequence is 15 residues long. Germline V gives CDR1 MNHEY, CDR2 SMNVEV (reference sequence). The CDR3 coding sequence is TGTGCCAGCAGTTCACAGGGAAACGGCAATCAGCCCCAGCATTTT. Protein: CASSSQGNGNQPQHF.

The gene calls are TRBV30 and TRBJ2-3; D not certain. The CDR3 length is 14 residues. Trimming removed 2 bases at V and 1 base at J, with 10 bases between. CDR1 is GTSNPN and CDR2 is SVGIG in the germline V gene (reference sequence). The CDR3 is CAWSPGGGTDTQYF. CDR3 sequence (DNA): TGTGCCTGGAGTCCGGGTGGGGGCACAGATACGCAGTATTTT.

The V call is TRBV6-5, the J call TRBJ2-2, with a weak D call TRBD2 (6 bases). Looked up from germline, CDR1 is MNHEY and CDR2 is SVGAGI. This CDR3 is built from 14 residues. With 7 bases removed from V and 4 bases from J, the gap between germline ends came to 13 bases. CDR3 nucleotides: TGTGCCAGCAAGTTGGAGGGGACCACCGGGGAGCTGTTTTTT. Translated: CASKLEGTTGELFF.

V gene TRBV5-1 combines with J gene TRBJ2-3; 9 bases fit TRBD2. CDR1 is SGHRS, CDR2 YFSETQ, per germline. The ends lost 2 bases at V and 2 bases at J; junction bases unmatched: 6. The CDR3 sequence is 16 residues long. The CDR3 here is CASSLPTSGDTDTQYF. The DNA of the CDR3 is TGCGCCAGCAGCTTACCGACTAGCGGAGACACAGATACGCAGTATTTT.

As concerns this clone: Compared with germline, one end of the junction differs, possibly owing to a read error. The chain has TRBV27 and TRBJ1-2; TRBD1 aligns across 8 bases. From germline, CDR1 is MNHEY and CDR2 SMNVEV (reference sequence). The CDR3 totals 12 residues. The CDR3 here is CASSFRQGALKF. The CDR3 nucleotides read TGTGCCAGCAGTTTTAGGCAGGGGGCCCTCAAATTC.

The gene calls are TRBV18 and TRBJ2-5, with 10 nucleotides matching TRBD2. The ends lost 3 bases at V and 5 bases at J; junction bases unmatched: 18. The CDR3 is 19 amino acids. The germline CDR1 and CDR2 sequences are KGHSH and LQKENI. CDR3 sequence: CASSPIPPSGGAFLETQYF. CDR3 nucleotides: TGTGCCAGCTCACCGATCCCCCCCAGCGGGGGGGCGTTTTTGGAGACCCAGTACTTC.

This sequence joins TRBV19 and TRBJ1-1; no firm D call. V lost 11 bases, J lost 6 bases, and 22 bases lay in between. The CDR3 spans 14 residues. Germline V gene data show CDR1 as LNHDA and CDR2 as SQIVND (reference sequence). The CDR3 sequence: CASHRAGVLAEAFF. DNA for the CDR3: TGTGCCTCCCACCGGGCAGGAGTGCTCGCTGAAGCTTTCTTT.

In this sample, this clone turned up once. The chain combines TRBV30 with TRBJ2-4, with D tentatively TRBD1 or TRBD2 (5 bases each). Germline lookup yields CDR1 GTSNPN and CDR2 SVGIG (reference sequence). Trimming pared 0 bases from V and 3 bases from J, leaving 15 bases between. This CDR3 is built from 16 residues. The CDR3: CAWSVEGPSGKNIQYF. In nucleotides, the CDR3 is TGTGCCTGGAGTGTAGAGGGACCCAGTGGCAAAAACATTCAGTACTTC.

The chain joins TRBV4-3 to TRBJ2-2; TRBD1 aligns across 7 bases. CDR3 length: 16 residues. Per the germline V gene, CDR1 is LGHNA and CDR2 is YSLEER. V dropped 0 bases and J dropped 1; count of bases not matched to a gene: 2. The CDR3 coding sequence is TGCGCCAGCAGCCAAGACGGACAGGTGAACACCGGGGAGCTGTTTTTT. Translated: CASSQDGQVNTGELFF.

J is TRBJ2-1 and V is TRBV7-2; 7 nucleotides agree with TRBD2. Germline CDR1 is SGHTA and CDR2 is FQGNSA. The CDR3 length is 15 residues. Losses at the gene ends were 5 bases for V and 7 bases for J; bases not matched to a gene: 11. The CDR3 region is CASSPSGNLGNEQFF. DNA of the CDR3: TGTGCCAGCAGCCCTAGCGGTAACTTGGGTAATGAGCAGTTCTTC.

The rearrangement uses TRBV5-6 and TRBJ2-5, with 11 nucleotides matching TRBD2. After removal of 5 bases from V and 3 bases from J, the junction contained 3 bases not matched to a gene. Germline V lookup: CDR1 SGHDT, CDR2 YYEEEE. This CDR3 spans 14 amino acids. The CDR3, as DNA: TGTGCCAGCAGTCCGGGACTAGCGGAAGAGACCCAGTACTTC. Its translation: CASSPGLAEETQYF. Complete variable domain (other parts from reference TRBV5-6 and TRBJ2-5): DAGVTQSPTHLIKTRGQQVTLRCSPKSGHDTVSWYQQALGQGPQFIFQYYEEEERQRGNFPDRFSGHQFPNYSSELNVNALLLGDSALYLCASSPGLAEETQYFGPGTRLLVL.

A few counts support this clone. J is TRBJ1-1 and V is TRBV7-2, with D uncertain. The V gene's germline CDR1 is SGHTA and CDR2 FQGNSA. The CDR3 contains 16 residues. The ends were cut back, 1 base at V and 2 bases at J, with 14 bases in the middle. The CDR3 spells CASSLEVGRTNTEAFF. CDR3 bases: TGTGCCAGCAGCTTAGAAGTTGGCAGGACTAACACTGAAGCTTTCTTT.

The chain uses TRBV6-1 and TRBJ1-2; TRBD1 agrees at 7 bases. The CDR3 is 15 amino acids. Losses at the gene ends were 2 bases for V and 4 bases for J; bases not matched to a gene: 7. Germline V gene data show CDR1 as MNHNS and CDR2 as SASEGT. CDR3 coding DNA: TGTGCCAGCAGTGAACCGGACAGGCGGTTCTATGGCTACACCTTC. Translation gives CASSEPDRRFYGYTF.

The chain uses TRBV18 and TRBJ2-5, with D possibly being TRBD1 (6 bases). CDR3 length: 16 residues. Germline V gene sequence: CDR1 KGHSH, CDR2 LQKENI. V was trimmed by 3 bases and J by 4 bases, leaving 18 bases between them. CDR3 sequence reads: CASSPSLQGGAETQYF. The DNA for the CDR3 is TGTGCCAGCTCACCTTCTCTACAGGGTGGGGCAGAGACCCAGTACTTC.

About this clone: This sample includes further DNA sequences coding for the same CDR3. The rearrangement joins TRBV11-2 to TRBJ2-5; TRBD1 agrees at 7 bases. Per germline, CDR1 SGHAT and CDR2 FQNNGV. With 5 bases clipped from V and 4 bases from J, the junction kept 4 bases outside the gene matches. CDR3 length equals 13 residues. CDR3 loop: CASSLNRGETQYF. CDR3 bases: TGTGCCAGCAGCCTCAACAGGGGAGAGACCCAGTACTTC.

This chain links TRBV19 with TRBJ1-5; D is unclear. The CDR3 consists of 16 residues. CDR1 and CDR2 from the germline V gene are LNHDA and SQIVND (reference sequence). The ends were cut back, 3 bases at V and 5 bases at J, with 17 bases in the middle. This CDR3 is CASSIQKRTGDQPQHF. The CDR3 DNA sequence: TGTGCCAGTAGTATTCAGAAAAGGACGGGTGATCAGCCCCAGCATTTT.